Listed below are T cell receptor beta chains from one sample, sequenced in a study of CD8+ T cells in alopecia areata. Only in-frame clones appear in the TCRdb table, and some are missing; sequencing was by immunoSEQ multiplex PCR. The sample holds fewer than 10,000 clones; approximately 61% are singletons and the top ten take approximately 16%. Input material: skin. Every receptor here comes from a human donor with alopecia areata. The CDR3 runs from the conserved cysteine through the conserved F or W. Each record gives: clone size, V gene, J gene, D gene, CDR3 DNA, CDR3 protein. The D gene is left open where the match is weak. The size entry is marked missing in some rows and otherwise reads once, few, many or a size class.

>-|TRBV7-8|TRBJ1-2|TRBD1
TGTGCCAGCAGCTTACCCGACAGGGGGTATGGCTACACCTTC
CASSLPDRGYGYTF
>-|TRBV23-1|TRBJ2-1|TRBD2
TGCGCCAGCAGTGAGCCGGGACTAGGGTGCGATGAGCAGTTCTTC
CASSEPGLGCDEQFF
>-|TRBV10-3|TRBJ1-5|-
TGTGCCACCTGGAATTCGGTCAGCAATCAGCCCCAGCATTTT
CATWNSVSNQPQHF
>-|TRBV6-1|TRBJ2-3|TRBD2
TGTGCCAGCAGTGGACTAGCGGGAGACGGGGGGCGGAGTCCAGATACGCAGTATTTT
CASSGLAGDGGRSPDTQYF
>-|TRBV4-2|TRBJ2-1|TRBD2
TGTGCCAGCAGCGAACGGGAGGAGGATTGGAATGAGCAGTTCTTC
CASSEREEDWNEQFF
>-|TRBV13|TRBJ2-1|TRBD1
TGTGCCAGCAGCAGAGGACAGGGGATCGATGAGCAGTTCTTC
CASSRGQGIDEQFF
>-|TRBV21-1|TRBJ2-3|-
TGTGCCAGCAGCAGCTTAGACAGGGAGGGGCCCCCCCCAGATACGCAGTATTTT
CASSSLDREGPPPDTQYF
>-|TRBV4-2|TRBJ2-3|-
TGTGCCAGCAGCCAAGATCACTTCACAGATACGCAGTATTTT
CASSQDHFTDTQYF
>-|TRBV6-1|TRBJ1-5|-
TGTGCCAGCAGTGAAATGAGCAATCAGCCCCAGCATTTT
CASSEMSNQPQHF
>-|TRBV7-2|TRBJ1-2|TRBD1
TGTGCCAGCAGCTTAGGGGGTGGGACAGCCTTCGGCTACACCTTC
CASSLGGGTAFGYTF
>-|TRBV2|TRBJ1-2|-
TGTGCCAGCAGTGAAATGGTCAGGCAAGAGCGTGGCTACACCTTC
CASSEMVRQERGYTF
>once|TRBV27|TRBJ2-2|TRBD1
TGTGCCACCCGTAGGGGCAGGGGGTCCACCGGGGAGCTGTTTTTT
CATRRGRGSTGELFF
>once|TRBV6-5|TRBJ2-7|-
TGTGCCAGCAGTTACTCGGAGGGACCCTACGAGCAGTACTTC
CASSYSEGPYEQYF
>-|TRBV2|TRBJ2-7|TRBD1
TGTGCCAGCACACCAGGGACAGGGGGATACGAGCAGTACTTC
CASTPGTGGYEQYF
>-|TRBV7-2|TRBJ2-3|TRBD2
TGTGCCAGCAGTTCTCGAGGGATTGTAGCGGGGGGCCTCACAGATACGCAGTATTTT
CASSSRGIVAGGLTDTQYF
>-|TRBV7-9|TRBJ2-7|TRBD2
TGTGCCAGCAGCTCAGCCGGGACTAGAACGGGCGAGCAGTACTTC
CASSSAGTRTGEQYF
>few|TRBV19|TRBJ2-3|-
TGTGCCAGTAGCCGTTCGAGGCCTAGCCAAGGGAGCACAGATACGCAGTATTTT
CASSRSRPSQGSTDTQYF
>few|TRBV5-6|TRBJ2-1|-
TGTGCCAGCAGCCGGTATGACTCCGTTCGCAATGAGCAGTTCTTC
CASSRYDSVRNEQFF
>few|TRBV5-1|TRBJ2-7|-
TGCGCCAGCAGCTTGGCGCGCGGGCCCGACGAGCAGTACTTC
CASSLARGPDEQYF
>once|TRBV7-9|TRBJ1-4|TRBD1
TGTGCCAGCAGCTTTGGGGACAGAGATGAAAAACTGTTTTTT
CASSFGDRDEKLFF
>-|TRBV11-1|TRBJ1-1|-
TGTGCCAGCAGCTTAGTAGCGGGGAACACTGAAGCTTTCTTT
CASSLVAGNTEAFF
>few|TRBV7-2|TRBJ2-7|TRBD1
TGTGCCAGCAGCTTAACCGGGACAGGATCCTACGAGCAGTACTTC
CASSLTGTGSYEQYF
>-|TRBV6-6|TRBJ2-7|-
TGTGCCAGCAGTGGGACGGCCTACGAGCAGTACTTC
CASSGTAYEQYF
>-|TRBV5-1|TRBJ1-1|TRBD1
TGCGCCAGCAGCCTAGGACAGGGAAGGGGATTGGCCACTGAAGCTTTCTTT
CASSLGQGRGLATEAFF
>-|TRBV6-5|TRBJ1-1|-
TGTGCCAGCAGTTACGGGCAGGGGAACACTGAAGCTTTCTTT
CASSYGQGNTEAFF
>few|TRBV6-5|TRBJ2-3|TRBD2
TGTGCCAGCAGGGCCCCCCGGGGGGCAGATACGCAGTATTTT
CASRAPRGADTQYF
>-|TRBV6-5|TRBJ2-7|-
TGTGCCAGCATCTCTCCCGCCAGGGAGCAGTACTTC
CASISPAREQYF
>once|TRBV18|TRBJ2-3|-
TGTGCCAGCTCAACTCTAAGGACAGATACGCAGTATTTT
CASSTLRTDTQYF
>-|TRBV5-6|TRBJ1-3|-
TGTGCCAGCAGCTTGGGGAACTCTGGAAACACCATATATTTT
CASSLGNSGNTIYF
>once|TRBV7-2|TRBJ1-4|TRBD1
TGTGCCAGCAGCTTAAAGGACAGGGGGCGTTCTAATGAAAAACTGTTTTTT
CASSLKDRGRSNEKLFF
>-|TRBV6-5|TRBJ1-2|-
TGTGCCAGCACCTCCGGGGCGGGAATGGGGTACACCTTC
CASTSGAGMGYTF
>-|TRBV5-6|TRBJ2-1|TRBD1
TGTGCCAGCTCGCGACAGGGGTCAAGTGAGCAGTTCTTC
CASSRQGSSEQFF
>-|TRBV7-6|TRBJ1-6|TRBD1
TGTGCCAGCAGCCCAACAGGGGGAAGATCACCCCTCCACTTT
CASSPTGGRSPLHF
>-|TRBV5-6|TRBJ2-2|TRBD2
TGTGCCAGCAGCTTGGCCTGGCGGGGGACTAACACCGGGGAGCTGTTTTTT
CASSLAWRGTNTGELFF
>-|TRBV6-5|TRBJ1-4|TRBD1
TGTGCCAGCAGCTCAACAGGGGCTAATGAAAAACTGTTTTTT
CASSSTGANEKLFF
>-|TRBV7-9|TRBJ2-3|-
TGTGCCAGCAGCTTATGGGGGGAGCAGGATACGCAGTATTTT
CASSLWGEQDTQYF
>-|TRBV7-2|TRBJ2-2|-
TGTGCCAGCAGCTTAGGATTGCTAGCTACCGGGGAGCTGTTTTTT
CASSLGLLATGELFF
>-|TRBV9|TRBJ1-1|TRBD1
TGTGCCAGCAGCGTGGGGACAGGGTCTAATACTGAAGCTTTCTTT
CASSVGTGSNTEAFF
>-|TRBV28|TRBJ2-3|TRBD2
TGTGCCAGCAGTTTTTCCCCTAGGTTAGCGGGAGGGCTGACGGATACGCAGTATTTT
CASSFSPRLAGGLTDTQYF
>-|TRBV6-6|TRBJ2-1|-
TGTGCCAGCAGTTCCCAGGCCGCCAGAGGCAATGAGCAGTTCTTC
CASSSQAARGNEQFF
>-|TRBV9|TRBJ1-3|TRBD1
TGTGCCAGCAGCCCTTGGGACAGTGGGTCTGGAAACACCATATATTTT
CASSPWDSGSGNTIYF
>few|TRBV28|TRBJ2-7|TRBD2
TGTGCGGCTAGCGGCCCCTACGAGCAGTACTTC
CAASGPYEQYF
>-|TRBV6-1|TRBJ1-1|-
TGTGCCAGCAGTGAAGCGCTTTGGCAGGGAGGGACTGAAGCTTTCTTT
CASSEALWQGGTEAFF
>-|TRBV11-2|TRBJ2-2|TRBD2
TGTGCCAGCAGCATTAGCGGGAGCGGGACCGGGGAGCTGTTTTTT
CASSISGSGTGELFF
>-|TRBV6-5|TRBJ2-1|-
TGTGCCAGCAGTTATCATCCGAGCTCCTACAATGAGCAGTTCTTC
CASSYHPSSYNEQFF
>-|TRBV11-2|TRBJ2-7|-
TGTGCCAGCAGCGCGGGACCGACTCCCTACGAGCAGTACTTC
CASSAGPTPYEQYF
>-|TRBV29-1|TRBJ2-7|-
TGCAGCGTACTGTATACCGGGCTCCGGGGTACCTACGAGCAGTACTTC
CSVLYTGLRGTYEQYF
>few|TRBV28|TRBJ2-5|-
TGTGCCAGCAGTTTGGTCAGGTTAAGGCCTCGGACCCAGTACTTC
CASSLVRLRPRTQYF
>few|TRBV5-1|TRBJ2-7|TRBD2
TGCGCCAGCAGCTCCGGGACTAGCGATTCCTACGAGCAGTACTTC
CASSSGTSDSYEQYF
>once|TRBV4-1|TRBJ2-7|-
TGCGCCAGCAGCCAAGGTTCTTTGGACGGCTCCTACGAGCAGTACTTC
CASSQGSLDGSYEQYF
>-|TRBV13|TRBJ2-1|-
TGTGCCAGCGGGCGGGTCCAGCCCTACAATGAGCAGTTCTTC
CASGRVQPYNEQFF
>once|TRBV6-5|TRBJ2-2|-
TGTGCCAGCTGCTACGGGGGCACCGGGGAGCTGTTTTTT
CASCYGGTGELFF
>-|TRBV25-1|TRBJ2-5|TRBD2
TGTGCCAGCAGTGATTCCGGGACTAGAGGGACCCAGTACTTC
CASSDSGTRGTQYF
>once|TRBV7-7|TRBJ2-7|TRBD2
TGTGCCAGCAGCCGGACTAGCGGGAGCGGCGAGCAGTACTTC
CASSRTSGSGEQYF
>-|TRBV28|TRBJ2-3|TRBD1
TGTGCCAGCAGTCCCGGGACAGGACGAACAGATACGCAGTATTTT
CASSPGTGRTDTQYF